The rows below give T cell receptor beta chains drawn from one sample of a study of blood T cell repertoires in COVID-19. Produced via immunoSEQ multiplex PCR; TCRdb's table is partial and in-frame only. The table has 250,000 or so clones, 84% seen once; the top ten hold approximately 4%. The specimen sequenced was peripheral blood. The receptors were sampled from a man aged 55 to 70 with acute or convalescent COVID-19. Both conserved end residues are part of each CDR3. The order of the fields is J gene, V gene, CDR3 protein.

j_call: TRBJ2-1; v_call: TRBV5-1; cdr3_aa: CASSLGQGTHNEQFF
j_call: TRBJ2-7; v_call: TRBV6-2/TRBV6-3; cdr3_aa: CASSPGLTYEQYF
j_call: TRBJ1-1; v_call: TRBV2; cdr3_aa: CASKFGQDEAFF
j_call: TRBJ2-7; v_call: TRBV18; cdr3_aa: CASSPPNLAGNYEQYF
j_call: TRBJ2-3; v_call: TRBV28; cdr3_aa: CASSLPLSTDTQYF
j_call: TRBJ1-3; v_call: TRBV9; cdr3_aa: CASSVGTGSLLSGNTIYF
j_call: TRBJ1-1; v_call: TRBV2; cdr3_aa: CASSIQGYTEAFF
j_call: TRBJ2-7; v_call: TRBV6-1; cdr3_aa: CASSEAPSVRTRLYEQYF
j_call: TRBJ2-7; v_call: TRBV4-1; cdr3_aa: CASSQVVTSGAEQYF
j_call: TRBJ2-1; v_call: TRBV4-2; cdr3_aa: CASSQDRRAWDEQFF
j_call: TRBJ2-7; v_call: TRBV7-3; cdr3_aa: CASSLMTGSYEQYF
j_call: TRBJ2-7; v_call: TRBV7-2; cdr3_aa: CASSLLTRQGTVGYEQYF
j_call: TRBJ1-1; v_call: TRBV6-1; cdr3_aa: CASSEAPGIFWTEAFF
j_call: TRBJ2-3; v_call: TRBV4-2; cdr3_aa: CASSQAPGGQGEWGSTDTQYF
j_call: TRBJ2-5; v_call: TRBV7-3; cdr3_aa: CASSRGLAGVQETQYF
j_call: TRBJ2-5; v_call: TRBV19; cdr3_aa: CASSILGLAGGLPQETQYF
j_call: TRBJ2-1; v_call: TRBV6-2/TRBV6-3; cdr3_aa: CASSYIPSYNEQFF
j_call: TRBJ2-5; v_call: TRBV28; cdr3_aa: CASSLGLAETQYF
j_call: TRBJ1-5; v_call: TRBV28; cdr3_aa: CASRQGMSNQPQHF
j_call: TRBJ1-4; v_call: TRBV4-3; cdr3_aa: CASSSGQGVEKLFF
j_call: TRBJ2-7; v_call: TRBV15; cdr3_aa: CATSPDRGDEQYF
j_call: TRBJ2-7; v_call: TRBV27; cdr3_aa: CASSYRVGYEQYF
j_call: TRBJ1-2; v_call: TRBV6-1; cdr3_aa: CASSDPGLYGYTF
j_call: TRBJ2-2; v_call: TRBV3-1/TRBV3-2; cdr3_aa: CASSQGLAGGHTGELFF
j_call: TRBJ2-6; v_call: TRBV5-1; cdr3_aa: CASSLAGARGLAGYSGANVLTF
j_call: TRBJ2-3; v_call: TRBV7-3; cdr3_aa: CATGRGGTDTQYF
j_call: TRBJ2-3; v_call: TRBV19; cdr3_aa: CASSKVYTGVTDTQYF
j_call: TRBJ1-6; v_call: TRBV5-6; cdr3_aa: CASSLDRGSYNSPLHF
j_call: TRBJ2-7; v_call: TRBV6-5; cdr3_aa: CASSRQGGSSYEQYF
j_call: TRBJ2-2; v_call: TRBV7-3; cdr3_aa: CASSSLSGGTGELFF
j_call: TRBJ2-7; v_call: TRBV2; cdr3_aa: CASSYTRLYEQYF
j_call: TRBJ2-1; v_call: TRBV2; cdr3_aa: CASSPSDEQFF
j_call: TRBJ2-3; v_call: TRBV4-2; cdr3_aa: CASSQGREGLTDTQYF
j_call: TRBJ1-2; v_call: TRBV3-1/TRBV3-2; cdr3_aa: CASSPAGVYGYTF
j_call: TRBJ1-2; v_call: TRBV5-6; cdr3_aa: CASSLWDRNYGYTF
j_call: TRBJ1-5; v_call: TRBV6-5; cdr3_aa: CASSSGQSNQPQHF
j_call: TRBJ2-6; v_call: TRBV7-7; cdr3_aa: CASSSGIAGANVLTF
j_call: TRBJ2-1; v_call: TRBV4-2; cdr3_aa: CASSQDNGVSEQFF
j_call: TRBJ2-7; v_call: TRBV2; cdr3_aa: CASSEYRVLNEQYF
j_call: TRBJ2-1; v_call: TRBV27; cdr3_aa: CASSFLIRTGANEQFF
j_call: TRBJ1-2; v_call: TRBV28; cdr3_aa: CASSFDRGYGYTF
j_call: TRBJ2-5; v_call: TRBV2; cdr3_aa: CASSEDTGTGTQYF
j_call: TRBJ2-1; v_call: TRBV24-1; cdr3_aa: CATSDSGTGLNEQFF
j_call: TRBJ2-7; v_call: TRBV7-9; cdr3_aa: CASSLGSGGFAYEQYF
j_call: TRBJ1-2; v_call: TRBV30; cdr3_aa: CAWSVSGHGYTF
j_call: TRBJ2-7; v_call: TRBV3-1/TRBV3-2; cdr3_aa: CASSYHSGGGITYEQYF
j_call: TRBJ2-5; v_call: TRBV5-6; cdr3_aa: CASSSSGEGETQYF